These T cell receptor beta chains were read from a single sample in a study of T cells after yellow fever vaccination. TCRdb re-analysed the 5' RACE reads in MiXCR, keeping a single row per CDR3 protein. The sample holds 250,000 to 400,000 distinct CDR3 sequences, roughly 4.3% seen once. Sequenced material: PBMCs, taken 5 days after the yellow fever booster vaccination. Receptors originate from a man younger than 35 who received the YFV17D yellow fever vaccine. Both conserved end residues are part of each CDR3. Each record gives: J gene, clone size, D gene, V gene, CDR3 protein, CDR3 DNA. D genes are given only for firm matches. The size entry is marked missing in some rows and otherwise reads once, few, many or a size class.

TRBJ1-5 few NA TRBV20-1 CSARVVNQPQHF TGCAGTGCTAGAGTTGTCAATCAGCCCCAGCATTTT
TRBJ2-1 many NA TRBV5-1 CASSLLTGSYNEQFF TGCGCCAGCAGCTTGCTTACCGGCTCCTACAATGAGCAGTTCTTC
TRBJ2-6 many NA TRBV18 CASSPRGTGANVLTF TGTGCCAGCAGTCCCCGGGGTACAGGGGCCAACGTCCTGACTTTC
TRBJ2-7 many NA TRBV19 CASSIGGARQTYEQYF TGTGCCAGTAGTATTGGGGGTGCCCGACAAACCTACGAGCAGTACTTC
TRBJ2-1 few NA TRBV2 CASSDSLPSDNEQFF TGTGCCAGCAGTGATTCTCTGCCAAGTGACAATGAGCAGTTCTTC
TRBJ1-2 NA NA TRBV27 CASSLGRSLSKWGYTF TGTGCCAGCAGCCTCGGGAGGAGCCTCTCCAAGTGGGGCTACACCTTC
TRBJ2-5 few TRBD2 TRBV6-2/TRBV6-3 CASSSATSGGETQYF TGTGCCAGCAGCTCCGCGACTAGCGGGGGAGAGACCCAGTACTTC
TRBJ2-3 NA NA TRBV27 CASSLLAPRGTQYF TGTGCCAGCAGTTTACTAGCGCCCAGGGGTACGCAGTATTTT
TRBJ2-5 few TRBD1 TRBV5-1 CASSVDRGWKTQYF TGCGCCAGCAGCGTGGACAGGGGGTGGAAGACCCAGTACTTC
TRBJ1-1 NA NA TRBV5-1 CASGEAFF TGCGCCAGCGGTGAAGCTTTCTTT
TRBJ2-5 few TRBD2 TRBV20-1 CSARGLAGQTQYF TGCAGTGCTAGAGGCCTAGCGGGCCAGACCCAGTACTTC
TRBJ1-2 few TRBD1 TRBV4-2 CASSQGQGLYSNYGYTF TGTGCCAGCAGCCAGGGACAGGGGTTATATTCTAACTATGGCTACACCTTC
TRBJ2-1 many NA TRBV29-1 CSVARPGRGTVSSYNEQFF TGCAGCGTTGCCCGCCCCGGGCGTGGGACCGTGAGCTCCTACAATGAGCAGTTCTTC
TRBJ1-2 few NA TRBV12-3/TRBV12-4 CASRMRGGYTF TGTGCCAGCAGGATGAGGGGCGGCTACACCTTC
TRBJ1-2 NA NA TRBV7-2 CASSLYLGGDYGYTF TGTGCCAGCAGCTTATACTTGGGAGGGGACTATGGCTACACCTTC
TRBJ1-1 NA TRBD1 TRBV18 CASSDAGGLNTEAFF TGTGCCAGCTCTGACGCAGGGGGCTTGAACACTGAAGCTTTCTTT
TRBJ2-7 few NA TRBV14 CASSQALGAFSYEQYF TGTGCCAGCAGCCAAGCCCTCGGGGCCTTCTCCTACGAGCAGTACTTC
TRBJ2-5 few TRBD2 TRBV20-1 CSARDTARLAGGTQYF TGCAGTGCTAGAGATACGGCGAGACTAGCGGGCGGGACCCAGTACTTC
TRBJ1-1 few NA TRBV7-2 CASSSAFRTEAFF TGTGCCAGCAGCTCGGCGTTCCGAACTGAAGCTTTCTTT
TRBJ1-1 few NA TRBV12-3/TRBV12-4 CASSLPPFDGAFF TGTGCCAGCAGCCTCCCCCCATTTGACGGGGCTTTCTTT
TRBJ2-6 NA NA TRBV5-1 CASRGISGANVLTF TGCGCCAGCCGAGGGATCTCTGGGGCCAACGTCCTGACTTTC
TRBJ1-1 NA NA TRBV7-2 CASSRGGVSNTEAFF TGTGCCAGCAGCCGTGGTGGGGTCAGTAACACTGAAGCTTTCTTT
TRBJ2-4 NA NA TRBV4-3 CASSQVLTDKNIQYF TGCGCCAGCAGCCAAGTTCTTACAGACAAAAACATTCAGTACTTC
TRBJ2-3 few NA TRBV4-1 CASSQRWVGGDTQYF TGCGCCAGCAGCCAACGGTGGGTTGGAGGGGATACGCAGTATTTT
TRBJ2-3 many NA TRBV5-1 CASSSSFGTDTQYF TGCGCCAGCAGCTCCTCTTTCGGCACAGATACGCAGTATTTT
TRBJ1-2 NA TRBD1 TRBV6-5 CASSYSGQTFYGYTF TGTGCCAGCAGTTACTCGGGACAGACATTCTATGGCTACACCTTC
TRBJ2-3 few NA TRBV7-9 CASSSKDYTTDTQYF TGTGCCAGCAGCTCGAAGGACTATACCACAGATACGCAGTATTTT
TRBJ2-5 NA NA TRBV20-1 CSVTRRDQYF TGCAGTGTTACACGGAGAGACCAGTACTTC
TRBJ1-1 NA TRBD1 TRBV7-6 CASSAGTGFNTEAFF TGTGCCAGCAGCGCCGGGACAGGGTTTAACACTGAAGCTTTCTTT
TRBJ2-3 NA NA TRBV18 CASSRGPQGTDTQYF TGTGCCAGCTCACGGGGGCCCCAGGGCACAGATACGCAGTATTTT
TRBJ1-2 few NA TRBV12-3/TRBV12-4 CASSFTGTSVYGYTF TGTGCCAGCAGTTTCACAGGGACCAGCGTCTATGGCTACACCTTC
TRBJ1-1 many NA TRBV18 CASSPQGYTEAFF TGTGCCAGCTCACCCCAGGGGTACACTGAAGCTTTCTTT
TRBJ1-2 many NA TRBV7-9 CASSLQGFYGYTF TGTGCCAGCAGCCTACAAGGATTCTATGGCTACACCTTC
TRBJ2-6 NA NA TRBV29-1 CSVGTLAGANVLTF TGCAGCGTTGGTACGCTCGCCGGGGCCAACGTCCTGACTTTC
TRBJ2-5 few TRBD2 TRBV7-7 CASSLLAGPQETQYF TGTGCTAGCAGCTTACTAGCGGGGCCCCAAGAGACCCAGTACTTC
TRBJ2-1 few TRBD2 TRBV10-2 CASRTSGTDEQFF TGCGCCAGCAGGACTAGCGGAACCGATGAGCAGTTCTTC